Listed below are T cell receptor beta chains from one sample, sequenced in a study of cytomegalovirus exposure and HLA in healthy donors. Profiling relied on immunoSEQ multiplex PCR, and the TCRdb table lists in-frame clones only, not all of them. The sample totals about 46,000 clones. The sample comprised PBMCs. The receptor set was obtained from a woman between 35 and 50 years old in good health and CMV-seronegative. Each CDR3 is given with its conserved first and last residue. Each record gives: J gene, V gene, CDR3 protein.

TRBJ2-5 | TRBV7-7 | CASSLAGQKETQYF
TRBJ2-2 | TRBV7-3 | CASSRGLAANTGELFF
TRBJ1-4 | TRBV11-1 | CASSPPGQALGGEKLFF
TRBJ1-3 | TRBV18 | CASSTLSTVSGNTIYF
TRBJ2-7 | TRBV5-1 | CASSLYRGSYEQYF
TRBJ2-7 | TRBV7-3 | CASSPNRDSPYEQYF
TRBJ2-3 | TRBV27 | CASSLKGQGPDTQYF
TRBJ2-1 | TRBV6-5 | CASGPNEQFF
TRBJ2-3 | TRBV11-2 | CASSYNTGADTQYF
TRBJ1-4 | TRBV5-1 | CASSLYSGIGGEKLFF
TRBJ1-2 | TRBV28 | CASSLGSYGYTF
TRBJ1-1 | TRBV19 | CASSSAFQANTEAFF
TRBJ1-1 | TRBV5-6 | CASSSGTLRGGEEAFF
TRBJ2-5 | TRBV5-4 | CASSFRLAEETQYF
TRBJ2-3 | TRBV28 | CASSSGGTDTQYF
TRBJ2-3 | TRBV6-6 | CASSYEGGKDTQYF
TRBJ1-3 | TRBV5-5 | CASSQQGVTGNTIYF
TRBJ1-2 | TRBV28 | CASSSSLYGYTF
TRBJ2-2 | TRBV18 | CASSPGRLRNIGELFF
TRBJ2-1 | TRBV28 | CASSARLAGENNEQFF
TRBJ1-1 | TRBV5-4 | CASSSRQGMNTEAFF
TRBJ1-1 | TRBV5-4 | CASSLRTGKAFF
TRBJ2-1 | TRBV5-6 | CASSLGSGGKSYNEQFF
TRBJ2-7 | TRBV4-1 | CASSQTQGDDEQYF
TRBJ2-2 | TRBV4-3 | CASSQGGTSGLTGELFF
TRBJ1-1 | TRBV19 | CASSPTGGTREAFF
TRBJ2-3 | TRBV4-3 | CASSQDLAGGYTDTQYF
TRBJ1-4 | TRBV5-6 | CASSLGGQGSNEKLFF
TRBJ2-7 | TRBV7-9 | CASSLLGGSEQYF
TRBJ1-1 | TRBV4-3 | CASSHSTGGTEAFF
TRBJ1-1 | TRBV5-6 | CASSLEGQNTEAFF
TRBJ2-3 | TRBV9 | CASSPLSGRADTQYF
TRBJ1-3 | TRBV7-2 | CASSSGGALGNTIYF
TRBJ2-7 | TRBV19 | CASSTSGRTYEQYF
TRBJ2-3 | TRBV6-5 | CASRLATRTDTQYF
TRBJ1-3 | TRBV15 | CATSRGGSGNTIYF
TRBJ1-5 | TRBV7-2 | CASSLAGGFRGSNQPQHF
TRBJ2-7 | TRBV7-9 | CASSMDRDLYF
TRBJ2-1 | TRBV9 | CASSSRSYNEQFF
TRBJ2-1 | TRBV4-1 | CASSQVGGRVSDNEQFF
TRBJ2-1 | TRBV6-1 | CASSEGSSQVRDEQFF
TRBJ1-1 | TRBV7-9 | CASSPTGTGLNTEAFF